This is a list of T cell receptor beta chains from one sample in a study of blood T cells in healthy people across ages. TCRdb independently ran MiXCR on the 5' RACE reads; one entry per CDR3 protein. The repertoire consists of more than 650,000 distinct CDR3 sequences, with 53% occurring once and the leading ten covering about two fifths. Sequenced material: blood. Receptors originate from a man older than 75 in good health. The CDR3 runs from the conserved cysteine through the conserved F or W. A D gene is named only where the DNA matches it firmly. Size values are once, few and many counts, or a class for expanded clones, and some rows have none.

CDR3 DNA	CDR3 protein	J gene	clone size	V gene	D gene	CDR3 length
TGTGCCACCAGCGGCGGACTAGCGGGAGTCGTGGAGACCCAGTACTTC	CATSGGLAGVVETQYF	TRBJ2-5	once	TRBV15	TRBD2	16
TGCGCCAGCAGCTTGGCCTTTGAGACCCAGTACTTC	CASSLAFETQYF	TRBJ2-5	.	TRBV5-1	.	12
TGTGCCAGCAGCCAACAGACAGGGCCCGAGCAGTACTTC	CASSQQTGPEQYF	TRBJ2-7	.	TRBV3-1	TRBD1	13
TGTGCCAGCAGTTACTCCGCTCCTTATGGCTACACCTTC	CASSYSAPYGYTF	TRBJ1-2	few	TRBV6-5	.	13
TGTGCCAGCAGCCAAGATTTGCCGGCGAGCGGGAGTCGGGACGAGCAGTACTTC	CASSQDLPASGSRDEQYF	TRBJ2-7	few	TRBV3-1	TRBD2	18
TGTGCCATCAGTGACCCTAGCGGGAGATATGGTGAGCAGTTCTTC	CAISDPSGRYGEQFF	TRBJ2-1	.	TRBV10-3	TRBD2	15
TGTGCCGGCAGCGTAGGAGGTCGGGGGGCATCCTACGAGCAGTACTTC	CAGSVGGRGASYEQYF	TRBJ2-7	.	TRBV9	.	16
TGTGCCAGCAGCCCCATGGCGGACAGCTACGAGCAGTACTTC	CASSPMADSYEQYF	TRBJ2-7	few	TRBV7-2	.	14
TGTGCCAGCAGCCAAGACCCTAGCGGCCCCTACGAGCAGTACTTC	CASSQDPSGPYEQYF	TRBJ2-7	.	TRBV3-1	TRBD2	15
TGCAGTGCTAGTCCGCGACTAGCGGGAGATTTGTCATTTGAGCAGTTCTTC	CSASPRLAGDLSFEQFF	TRBJ2-1	.	TRBV20-1	TRBD2	17
TGTGCCAGCAGGGACCTTTCCTCCACAGATACGCAGTATTTT	CASRDLSSTDTQYF	TRBJ2-3	.	TRBV7-2	.	14
TGTGCCAGCTCACAAACCAGGACAGGGGGCCGAGAGACCCAGTACTTC	CASSQTRTGGRETQYF	TRBJ2-5	.	TRBV18	TRBD1	16
TGTGCCAGCAGCCTTCAGGTCAGGGTCTCCTACAATGAGCAGTTCTTC	CASSLQVRVSYNEQFF	TRBJ2-1	.	TRBV11-2	.	16
TGTGCCAGCAGCCCCGGGGGAGGGACTAGAAAGGAGTTCTTC	CASSPGGGTRKEFF	TRBJ2-1	.	TRBV12-3/TRBV12-4	TRBD2	14
TGTGCCAGCAAGCCTGGCGGGAGCGGATCCGAGCAGTACTTC	CASKPGGSGSEQYF	TRBJ2-7	.	TRBV6-5	TRBD2	14
TGTGCCAGCAGCTTGATGGGAGGGGGCGATTCACCCCTCCACTTT	CASSLMGGGDSPLHF	TRBJ1-6	.	TRBV7-9	TRBD1	15
TGTGCCAGCAGCCCCGAAGTCGGGACTAGCGGTTCTACCTACGAGCAGTACTTC	CASSPEVGTSGSTYEQYF	TRBJ2-7	.	TRBV7-6	TRBD2	18
TGCAGTGCTAGCCCAGGCGGGGCAAAAGGCTACACCTTC	CSASPGGAKGYTF	TRBJ1-2	once	TRBV20-1	.	13
TGTGCCAGCAGCCAAGACGGACAGTCTAACTATGGCTACACCTTC	CASSQDGQSNYGYTF	TRBJ1-2	.	TRBV3-1	.	15
TGCGCCAGCAGCGTGGCAGGGGGAAATGAAAAACTGTTTTTT	CASSVAGGNEKLFF	TRBJ1-4	.	TRBV4-1	TRBD1	14
TGCAGTGCTAGGGTGGGACAGGGAGGCTCCTATAATTCACCCCTCCACTTT	CSARVGQGGSYNSPLHF	TRBJ1-6	.	TRBV20-1	TRBD1	17
TGTGCCAGCAGCATGACACTAGCGATGGTTACGCAGTATTTT	CASSMTLAMVTQYF	TRBJ2-3	few	TRBV28	TRBD2	14
TGCAGTGCTAGAGATAGAAATAATTCACCCCTCCACTTT	CSARDRNNSPLHF	TRBJ1-6	.	TRBV20-1	.	13
TGTGCCACCGACAGCTCTGGGGCCAACGTCCTGACTTTC	CATDSSGANVLTF	TRBJ2-6	.	TRBV10-3	.	13
TGTGCCAGCAGCTTTTCCCGGGTCAGCTCCTACAATGAGCAGTTCTTC	CASSFSRVSSYNEQFF	TRBJ2-1	few	TRBV7-2	.	16
TGTGCCACCGGCCGCGGGTCACCTTACGAGCAGTACTTC	CATGRGSPYEQYF	TRBJ2-7	.	TRBV28	.	13
TGCAGTGCTAGAGATCGTTCAGCGGGCACTGAAGCTTTCTTT	CSARDRSAGTEAFF	TRBJ1-1	once	TRBV20-1	.	14
TGTGCCAGCAGAGGGGCGGGTATGAATGGCTACACCTTC	CASRGAGMNGYTF	TRBJ1-2	.	TRBV27	.	13
TGCAGTGCTTCCGGGACCACCTCCTATAATTCACCCCTCCACTTT	CSASGTTSYNSPLHF	TRBJ1-6	.	TRBV20-1	.	15
TGTGCCAGCAGCTTAGTGCCGTACATCACTGAAGCTTTCTTT	CASSLVPYITEAFF	TRBJ1-1	few	TRBV7-2	.	14
TGTGCCAGCAGCTTAGAGCGAACGGGCCCCCCCCCAAGGAGGGATACGCAGTATTTT	CASSLERTGPPPRRDTQYF	TRBJ2-3	.	TRBV7-2	.	19
TGCAGCGTTGGGGGGGGGAGCGGCCCCACAGATACGCAGTATTTT	CSVGGGSGPTDTQYF	TRBJ2-3	.	TRBV29-1	TRBD2	15
TGTGCCAGCAGCTTAGCGTTAGCTTTTACAGAGGGGCATGAGCAGTTCTTC	CASSLALAFTEGHEQFF	TRBJ2-1	few	TRBV7-2	.	17
TGTGCCACCAGTGCCCTCGGGGAACGGGAGACCCAGTACTTC	CATSALGERETQYF	TRBJ2-5	once	TRBV24-1	.	14
TGCAGCGTTGAAGCGTGGAAGGGGGAGGGAAACACCATATATTTT	CSVEAWKGEGNTIYF	TRBJ1-3	.	TRBV29-1	.	15
TGCAGTGCCAAACTAGCGGGAGGGCCCGGTGAGCAGTTCTTC	CSAKLAGGPGEQFF	TRBJ2-1	few	TRBV20-1	TRBD2	14
TGCAGCGTAGAGACTAGCGGGGTTACCTACGAGCAGTACTTC	CSVETSGVTYEQYF	TRBJ2-7	.	TRBV29-1	TRBD2	14
TGTGCCGGCAGCGCGACTAGCGTCCCCGGGGGATACGCGTATTTT	CAGSATSVPGGYAYF	TRBJ2-3	.	TRBV9	TRBD2	15
TGTGCCAGCTATTTGACACCCCGAGAGACCCAGTACTTC	CASYLTPRETQYF	TRBJ2-5	few	TRBV28	.	13
TGCGCCAGCATGGTACCCGAACAGGGGCTCCGCTATGGCTACACCTTC	CASMVPEQGLRYGYTF	TRBJ1-2	few	TRBV10-2	TRBD1	16
TGCGCCAGCAGCTTGGGAGGACTAGCGGGATTGCAAGGTGAGCAGTTCTTC	CASSLGGLAGLQGEQFF	TRBJ2-1	once	TRBV5-1	TRBD2	17
TGCGCCAGCAGCTTGGGCCAAAGCGGGAGGATTGTAGATGAGCAGTTCTTC	CASSLGQSGRIVDEQFF	TRBJ2-1	.	TRBV5-1	TRBD2	17
TGTGCCAGCAGCCACGATATTCCGGGACTTCACTCCTACAATGAGCAGTTCTTC	CASSHDIPGLHSYNEQFF	TRBJ2-1	.	TRBV3-1	.	18
TGTGCCAGCAGGAGGGACGGCAATGAAAAACTGTTTTTT	CASRRDGNEKLFF	TRBJ1-4	.	TRBV6-5	.	13
TGCAGCGTTGATCGGGTGGTAGCGGGCTACAATGAGCAGTTCTTC	CSVDRVVAGYNEQFF	TRBJ2-1	.	TRBV29-1	TRBD2	15
TGCAGTGCTAAGTCCGGATATCAGGAAAAACTGTTTTTT	CSAKSGYQEKLFF	TRBJ1-4	.	TRBV20-1	.	13
TGTGCCAGCAGCCGAGAAACAGGGCCCCAGCATTTT	CASSRETGPQHF	TRBJ1-5	.	TRBV7-9	.	12
TGTGCCAGCAGTTCCTGGGCCAAGAACACTGAAGCTTTCTTT	CASSSWAKNTEAFF	TRBJ1-1	.	TRBV28	.	14